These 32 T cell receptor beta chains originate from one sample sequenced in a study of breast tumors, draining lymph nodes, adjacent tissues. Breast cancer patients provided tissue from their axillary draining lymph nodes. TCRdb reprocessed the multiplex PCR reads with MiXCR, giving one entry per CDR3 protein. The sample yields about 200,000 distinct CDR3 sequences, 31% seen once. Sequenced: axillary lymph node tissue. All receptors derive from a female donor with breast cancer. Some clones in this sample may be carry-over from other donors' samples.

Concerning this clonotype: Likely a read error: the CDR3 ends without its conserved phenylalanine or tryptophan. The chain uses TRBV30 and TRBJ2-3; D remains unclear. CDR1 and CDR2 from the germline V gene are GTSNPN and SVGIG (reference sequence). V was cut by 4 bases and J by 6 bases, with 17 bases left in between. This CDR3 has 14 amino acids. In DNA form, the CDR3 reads TGTGCCTGGAACGGTGGTTTCCACGTCGATACGCAGTATCTT. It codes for CAWNGGFHVDTQYL.

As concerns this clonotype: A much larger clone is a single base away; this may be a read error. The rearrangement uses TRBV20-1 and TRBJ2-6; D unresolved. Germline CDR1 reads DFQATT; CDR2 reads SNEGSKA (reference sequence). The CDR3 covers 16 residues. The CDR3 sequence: CSARERQISAANVLTF. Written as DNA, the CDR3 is TGCAGTGCTAGAGAGCGACAAATCTCTGCGGCCAACGTCCTGACTTTC.

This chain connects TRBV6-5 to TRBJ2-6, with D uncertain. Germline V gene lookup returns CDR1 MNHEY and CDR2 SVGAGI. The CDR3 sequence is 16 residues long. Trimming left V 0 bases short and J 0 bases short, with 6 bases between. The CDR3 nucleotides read TGTGCCAGCAGTTACTCCGTAAACTCTGGGGCCAACGTCCTGACTTTC. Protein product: CASSYSVNSGANVLTF.

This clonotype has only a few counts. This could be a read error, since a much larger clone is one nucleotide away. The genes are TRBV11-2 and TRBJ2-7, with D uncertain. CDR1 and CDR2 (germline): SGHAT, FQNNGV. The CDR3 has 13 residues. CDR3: CASIRVGSSEQYF. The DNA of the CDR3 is TGTGCCAGCATTAGGGTGGGGTCCTCCGAGCAGTACTTC.

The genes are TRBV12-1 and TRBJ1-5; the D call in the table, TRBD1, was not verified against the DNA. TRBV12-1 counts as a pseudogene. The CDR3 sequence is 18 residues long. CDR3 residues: CASSFADRGTWPYQPQHF. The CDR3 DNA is TGTGCCAGCAGCTTTGCAGACAGAGGGACCTGGCCTTATCAGCCCCAGCATTTT.

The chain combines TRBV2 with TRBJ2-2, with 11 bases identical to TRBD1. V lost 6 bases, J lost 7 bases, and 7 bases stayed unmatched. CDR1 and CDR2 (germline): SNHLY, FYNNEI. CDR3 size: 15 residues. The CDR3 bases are TGTGCCAGCAGAGGGACAGGGGGTTCCGGCGGGGAGCTGTTTTTT. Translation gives CASRGTGGSGGELFF.

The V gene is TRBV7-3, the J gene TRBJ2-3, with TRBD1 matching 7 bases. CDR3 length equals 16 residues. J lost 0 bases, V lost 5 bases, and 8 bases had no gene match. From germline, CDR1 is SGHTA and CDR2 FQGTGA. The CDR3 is CASSQTGFTSTDTQYF. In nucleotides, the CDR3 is TGTGCCAGCAGCCAGACAGGGTTCACTAGCACAGATACGCAGTATTTT.

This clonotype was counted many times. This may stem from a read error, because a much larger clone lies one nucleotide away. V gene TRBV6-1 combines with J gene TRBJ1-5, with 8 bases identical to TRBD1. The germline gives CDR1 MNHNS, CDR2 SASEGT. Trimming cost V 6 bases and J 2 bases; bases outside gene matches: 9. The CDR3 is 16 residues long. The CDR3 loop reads CASRHYDRGRNQPQHF. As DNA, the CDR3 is TGTGCCAGCAGGCATTACGACAGGGGACGCAATCAGCCCCAGCATTTT.

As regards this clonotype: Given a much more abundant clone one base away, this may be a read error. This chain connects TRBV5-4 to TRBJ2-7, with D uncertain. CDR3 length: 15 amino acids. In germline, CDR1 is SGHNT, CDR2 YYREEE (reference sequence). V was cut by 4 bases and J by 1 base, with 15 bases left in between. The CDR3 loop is CASSPPNEPSYEQYF. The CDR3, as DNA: TGTGCCAGCAGCCCCCCGAACGAACCTTCCTACGAGCAGTACTTC. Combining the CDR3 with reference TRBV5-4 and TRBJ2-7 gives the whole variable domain ETGVTQSPTHLIKTRGQQVTLRCSSQSGHNTVSWYQQALGQGPQFIFQYYREEENGRGNFPPRFSGLQFPNYSSELNVNALELDDSALYLCASSPPNEPSYEQYFGPGTRLTVT.

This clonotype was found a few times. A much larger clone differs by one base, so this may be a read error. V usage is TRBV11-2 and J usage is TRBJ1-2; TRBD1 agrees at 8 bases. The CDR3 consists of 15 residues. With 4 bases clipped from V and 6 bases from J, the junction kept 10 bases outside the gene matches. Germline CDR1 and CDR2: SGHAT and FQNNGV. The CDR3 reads CASSSQGARDHGYTF. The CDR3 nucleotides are TGTGCCAGCAGCTCGCAGGGGGCGCGAGACCATGGCTACACCTTC.

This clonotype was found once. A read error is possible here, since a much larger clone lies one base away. CDR3 residues: CASSQVLGLVNEQFF. CDR3 coding DNA: TGCGCCAGCAGCCAGGTTCTGGGACTAGTAAATGAGCAGTTCTTC. The chain recombines TRBV4-1 with TRBJ2-1; 8 bases agree with TRBD2. J gave up 7 bases and V 3 bases, and 8 bases lay outside the gene matches. This CDR3 region has 15 residues. Germline-derived CDR1 and CDR2 are MGHRA and YSYEKL.

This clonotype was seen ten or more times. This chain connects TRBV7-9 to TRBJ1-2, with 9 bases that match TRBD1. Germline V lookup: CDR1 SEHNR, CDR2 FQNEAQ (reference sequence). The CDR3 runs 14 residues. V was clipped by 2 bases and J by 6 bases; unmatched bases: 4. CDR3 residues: CASSLYGTGNGYTF. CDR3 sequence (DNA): TGTGCCAGCAGCTTATACGGGACAGGGAATGGCTACACCTTC.

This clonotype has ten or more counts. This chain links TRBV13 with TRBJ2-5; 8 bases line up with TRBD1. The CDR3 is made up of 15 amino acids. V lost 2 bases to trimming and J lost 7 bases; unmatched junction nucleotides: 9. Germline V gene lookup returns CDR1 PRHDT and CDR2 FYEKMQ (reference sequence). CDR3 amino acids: CASSLKQGDLGTQYF. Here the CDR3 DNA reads TGTGCCAGCAGCTTAAAACAGGGGGATTTGGGGACCCAGTACTTC.

CDR3 in DNA: TGTGCCAGCAGTTTAGTAGGCGTGGGTGGTGAAGATACGCAGTATTTT. Encoded protein: CASSLVGVGGEDTQYF. This sequence joins TRBV27 and TRBJ2-3; D is unclear. The V end was cut by 2 bases, the J end by 5 bases, with 17 bases between. The CDR3 is 16 amino acids. Germline assignment: CDR1 MNHEY and CDR2 SMNVEV (reference sequence).

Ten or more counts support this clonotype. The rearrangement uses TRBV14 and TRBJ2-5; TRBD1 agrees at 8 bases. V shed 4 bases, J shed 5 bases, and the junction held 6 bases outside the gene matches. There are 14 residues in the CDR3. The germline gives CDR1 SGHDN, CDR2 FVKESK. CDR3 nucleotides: TGTGCCAGCAGCCCGGGACAGGAGGTGGAGACCCAGTACTTC. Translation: CASSPGQEVETQYF.

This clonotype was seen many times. The CDR3 DNA follows: TGTGCCAGCAGTCTACAGACAGGGGGCTTTCAGCCCCAGCATTTT. It is translated as CASSLQTGGFQPQHF. V gene TRBV2 combines with J gene TRBJ1-5; 10 bases line up with TRBD1. The CDR3 is made up of 15 amino acids. V shed 5 bases, J shed 6 bases, and the junction held 7 bases outside the gene matches. In germline, CDR1 is SNHLY, CDR2 FYNNEI.

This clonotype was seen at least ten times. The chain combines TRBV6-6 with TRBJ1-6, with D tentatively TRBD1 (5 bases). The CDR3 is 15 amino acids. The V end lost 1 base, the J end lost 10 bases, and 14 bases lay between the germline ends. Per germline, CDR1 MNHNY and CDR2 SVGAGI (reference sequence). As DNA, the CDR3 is TGTGCCAGCAGTTACTTCCGGGACCTTGGGTCACCCCTCCACTTT. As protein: CASSYFRDLGSPLHF.

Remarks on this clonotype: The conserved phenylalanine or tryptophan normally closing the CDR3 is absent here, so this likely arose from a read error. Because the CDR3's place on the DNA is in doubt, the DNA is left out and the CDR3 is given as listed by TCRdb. The CDR3 region is CASSTEGLYY. This chain joins TRBV7-2 and TRBJ1-4. The length of the CDR3 is 10 amino acids, counting both ends. Per germline, CDR1 SGHTA and CDR2 FQGNSA.

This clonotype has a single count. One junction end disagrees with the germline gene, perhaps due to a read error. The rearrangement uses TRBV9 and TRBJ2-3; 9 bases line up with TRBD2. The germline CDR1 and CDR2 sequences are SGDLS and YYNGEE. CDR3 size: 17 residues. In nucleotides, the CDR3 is TGTGCCAGCAGCGTAGGTGGTGCGGGGGGGAGCACAGCTACGCAGTATTTT. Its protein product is CASSVGGAGGSTATQYF. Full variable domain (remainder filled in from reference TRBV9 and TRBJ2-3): DSGVTQTPKHLITATGQRVTLRCSPRSGDLSVYWYQQSLDQGLQFLIQYYNGEERAKGNILERFSAQQFPDLHSELNLSSLELGDSALYFCASSVGGAGGSTATQYFGPGTRLTVL.

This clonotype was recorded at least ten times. The CDR3 DNA sequence: TGTGCCAGCAGTGTTTCGGCAGCTTTATCCTACGAGCAGTACTTC. Protein: CASSVSAALSYEQYF. The rearrangement joins TRBV2 to TRBJ2-7; D remains unclear. The germline gives CDR1 SNHLY, CDR2 FYNNEI. Deletions cut 4 bases from V and 1 base from J, with 14 bases between. The CDR3 totals 15 residues. Supplemented by reference TRBV2 and TRBJ2-7, the full variable domain reads EPEVTQTPSHQVTQMGQEVILRCVPISNHLYFYWYRQILGQKVEFLVSFYNNEISEKSEIFDDQFSVERPDGSNFTLKIRSTKLEDSAMYFCASSVSAALSYEQYFGPGTRLTVT.

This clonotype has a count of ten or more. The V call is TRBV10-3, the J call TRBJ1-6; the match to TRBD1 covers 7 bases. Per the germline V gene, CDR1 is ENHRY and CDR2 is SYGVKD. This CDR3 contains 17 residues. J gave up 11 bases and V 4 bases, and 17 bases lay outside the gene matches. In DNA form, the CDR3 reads TGTGCCATCAGTGGACAGGGTGAAGGACCTCAAGGGACACCCCTCCACTTT. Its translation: CAISGQGEGPQGTPLHF.

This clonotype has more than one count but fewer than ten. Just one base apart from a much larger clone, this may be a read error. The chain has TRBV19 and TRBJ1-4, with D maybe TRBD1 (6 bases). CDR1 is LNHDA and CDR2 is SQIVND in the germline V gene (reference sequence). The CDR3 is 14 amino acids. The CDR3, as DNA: TGTGCCAGTAGTAAAGGGGGGACTAATGAAGAACTGTTTTTT. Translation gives CASSKGGTNEELFF.

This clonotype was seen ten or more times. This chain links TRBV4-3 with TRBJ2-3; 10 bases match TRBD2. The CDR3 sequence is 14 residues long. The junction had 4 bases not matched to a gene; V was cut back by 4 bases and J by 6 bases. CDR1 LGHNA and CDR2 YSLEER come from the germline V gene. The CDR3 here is CASSPVAGGDTQYF. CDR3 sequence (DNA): TGCGCCAGCAGCCCAGTAGCGGGAGGTGATACGCAGTATTTT.

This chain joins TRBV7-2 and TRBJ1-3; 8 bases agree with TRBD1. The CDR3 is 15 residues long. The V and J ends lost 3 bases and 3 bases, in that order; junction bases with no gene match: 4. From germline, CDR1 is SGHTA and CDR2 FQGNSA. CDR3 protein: CASSFQGAVGNTIYF. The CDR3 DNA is TGTGCCAGCAGCTTTCAGGGGGCAGTTGGAAACACCATATATTTT.

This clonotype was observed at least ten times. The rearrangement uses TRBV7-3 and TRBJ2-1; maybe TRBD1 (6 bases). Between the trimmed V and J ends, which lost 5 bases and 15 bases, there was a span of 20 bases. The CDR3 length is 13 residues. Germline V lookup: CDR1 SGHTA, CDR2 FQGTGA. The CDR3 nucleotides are TGTGCCAGCAGCATGCAACCAGGGGTGGTGGCGTTCTTC. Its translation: CASSMQPGVVAFF.

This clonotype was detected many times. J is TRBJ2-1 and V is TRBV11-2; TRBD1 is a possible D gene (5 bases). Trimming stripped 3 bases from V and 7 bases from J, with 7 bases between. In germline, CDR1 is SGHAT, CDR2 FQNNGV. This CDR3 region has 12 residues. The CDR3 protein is CASSFRDNEQFF. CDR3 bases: TGTGCCAGCAGCTTCAGGGATAATGAGCAGTTCTTC.

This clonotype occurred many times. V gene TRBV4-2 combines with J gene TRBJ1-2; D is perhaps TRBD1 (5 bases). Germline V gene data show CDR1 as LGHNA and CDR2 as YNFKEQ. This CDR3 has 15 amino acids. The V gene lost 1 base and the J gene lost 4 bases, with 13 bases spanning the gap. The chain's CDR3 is CASSQGGQGGYGYTF. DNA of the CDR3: TGTGCCAGCAGCCAAGGGGGTCAGGGCGGCTATGGCTACACCTTC.

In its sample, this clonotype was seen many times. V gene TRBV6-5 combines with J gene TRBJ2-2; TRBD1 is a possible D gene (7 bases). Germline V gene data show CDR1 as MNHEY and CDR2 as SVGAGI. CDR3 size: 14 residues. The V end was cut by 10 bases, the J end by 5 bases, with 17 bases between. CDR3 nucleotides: TGTGCCACCAGGCGGACAGGAGGGACCGGGGAGCTGTTTTTT. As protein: CATRRTGGTGELFF.

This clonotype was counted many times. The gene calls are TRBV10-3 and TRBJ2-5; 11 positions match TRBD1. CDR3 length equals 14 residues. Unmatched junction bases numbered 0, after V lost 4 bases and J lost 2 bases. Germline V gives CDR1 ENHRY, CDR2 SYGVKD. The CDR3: CAISGDRGQETQYF. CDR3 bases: TGTGCCATCAGTGGGGACAGGGGGCAAGAGACCCAGTACTTC.

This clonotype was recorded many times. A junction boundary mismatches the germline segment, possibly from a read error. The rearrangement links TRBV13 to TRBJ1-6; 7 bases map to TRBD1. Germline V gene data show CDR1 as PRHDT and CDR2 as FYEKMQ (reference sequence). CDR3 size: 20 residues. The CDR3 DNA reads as TGTGCCAGCAGCCTAGGGGGAGGTAGGGGGCGTTCCTCCTATAATTCACCCCTCCACTTT. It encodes CASSLGGGRGRSSYNSPLHF. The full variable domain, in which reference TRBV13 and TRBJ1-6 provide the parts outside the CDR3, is AAGVIQSPRHLIKEKRETATLKCYPIPRHDTVYWYQQGPGQDPQFLISFYEKMQSDKGSIPDRFSAQQFSDYHSELNMSSLELGDSALYFCASSLGGGRGRSSYNSPLHFGNGTRLTVT.

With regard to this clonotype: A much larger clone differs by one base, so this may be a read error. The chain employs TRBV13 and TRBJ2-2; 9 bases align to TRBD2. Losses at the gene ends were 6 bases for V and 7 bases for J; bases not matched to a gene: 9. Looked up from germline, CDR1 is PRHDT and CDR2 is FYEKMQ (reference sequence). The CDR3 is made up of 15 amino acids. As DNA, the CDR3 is TGTGCCAGCAGTCCGAGCGGGGGGTTCATCGGGGAGCTGTTTTTT. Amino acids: CASSPSGGFIGELFF.

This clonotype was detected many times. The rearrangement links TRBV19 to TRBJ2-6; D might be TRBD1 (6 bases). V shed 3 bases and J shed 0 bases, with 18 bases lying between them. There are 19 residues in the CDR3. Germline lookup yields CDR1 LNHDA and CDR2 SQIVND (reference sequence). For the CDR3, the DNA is TGTGCCAGTAGTATTTCCACGATAACAGGGAGCTCTGGGGCCAACGTCCTGACTTTC. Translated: CASSISTITGSSGANVLTF.